These 23 T cell receptor beta chains were sequenced from one sample in a study of blood T cell repertoires in COVID-19. Produced via immunoSEQ multiplex PCR; TCRdb's table is partial and in-frame only. The sample consists of 40,000 to 55,000 clones, roughly nine tenths of them appearing once. Sequencing was done on a sample of peripheral blood. All receptors derive from an elderly woman with acute or convalescent COVID-19.

The chain carries TRBV6-5 and TRBJ2-3; 7 nucleotides line up with TRBD2. Trimming removed 7 bases from V and 4 bases from J; junction bases left unmatched: 2. Per the germline V gene, CDR1 is MNHEY and CDR2 is SVGAGI. The CDR3 loop spans 12 amino acids. CDR3 in amino acids: CASIGRSDTQYF. The CDR3 DNA reads as TGTGCCAGCATCGGGAGGTCAGATACGCAGTATTTT.

The chain links TRBV9 to TRBJ2-7; 8 bases agree with TRBD1. Trimming cost V 0 bases and J 3 bases; bases outside gene matches: 8. The CDR3 has 16 amino acids. Germline assignment: CDR1 SGDLS and CDR2 YYNGEE. CDR3 amino acids: CASSVEAGGGYYEQYF. CDR3 in DNA: TGTGCCAGCAGCGTAGAGGCAGGGGGCGGTTACTACGAGCAGTACTTC.

This chain links TRBV7-4 with TRBJ2-1, with TRBD1 matching over 7 bases. The length of the CDR3 is 19 residues. Germline V gene sequence: CDR1 SGHVT, CDR2 SQSDAQ. The trim removed 5 bases at V and 10 bases at J, leaving 26 bases unmatched. CDR3 sequence: CASSTVQGRPLTKLGEQFF. The CDR3 region has the DNA TGTGCCAGCAGCACAGTACAGGGGAGACCCCTAACCAAGTTGGGAGAGCAGTTCTTC.

This clone is a singleton in its sample. The V gene is TRBV7-9, the J gene TRBJ2-7; 8 bases align to TRBD1. Germline V gene data show CDR1 as SEHNR and CDR2 as FQNEAQ (reference sequence). V trimming: 2 bases; J trimming: 5 bases; junction bases outside the gene matches: 5. This CDR3 has 14 residues. CDR3 DNA sequence: TGTGCCAGCAGCTTAAGGACAGGGTCTCACGAGCAGTACTTC. Its protein product is CASSLRTGSHEQYF.

CDR3 sequence reads: CASSIEQGTNTGELFF. CDR3 coding DNA: TGTGCCAGTAGTATAGAACAGGGGACAAACACCGGGGAGCTGTTTTTT. The chain has TRBV19 and TRBJ2-2, with 7 bases that match TRBD1. The germline V gene encodes CDR1 LNHDA and CDR2 SQIVND (reference sequence). This CDR3 is 16 amino acids long. Trimming took 0 bases from V and 2 from J; bases not matched to a gene: 3.

V gene TRBV7-7 combines with J gene TRBJ2-5, with a weak D call TRBD1 (5 bases). V shed 3 bases and J shed 1 base, with 18 bases lying between them. This CDR3 region has 17 residues. Looked up from germline, CDR1 is SSHAT and CDR2 is FNYEAQ (reference sequence). The DNA of the CDR3 is TGTGCCAGCAGCTTGGGCGGTCCGACAGCGCCCCAAGAGACCCAGTACTTC. This encodes CASSLGGPTAPQETQYF.

The chain has TRBV7-8 and TRBJ2-5; no reliable D call. V shed 1 base and J shed 9 bases, with 18 bases lying between them. CDR3 length: 15 amino acids. CDR1 SGHVS and CDR2 FQNEAQ come from the germline V gene. CDR3 sequence reads: CASSLGLALRSAQYF. Written as DNA, the CDR3 is TGTGCCAGCAGCTTAGGATTGGCTCTCAGGTCGGCCCAGTACTTC. Drawing the rest from reference TRBV7-8 and TRBJ2-5, the complete variable domain is GAGVSQSPRYKVAKRGQDVALRCDPISGHVSLFWYQQALGQGPEFLTYFQNEAQLDKSGLPSDRFFAERPEGSVSTLKIQRTQQEDSAVYLCASSLGLALRSAQYFGPGTRLLVL.

The chain uses TRBV7-2 and TRBJ2-5, with 9 bases that match TRBD2. The V and J ends lost 1 base and 9 bases, in that order; junction bases with no gene match: 6. The CDR3 runs to 14 residues. The germline CDR1 and CDR2 sequences are SGHTA and FQGNSA. The CDR3 protein is CASSLGQRGAAQYF. The CDR3 DNA sequence: TGTGCCAGCAGCTTAGGCCAGCGGGGGGCGGCCCAGTACTTC.

The gene calls are TRBV3-1 (or the pseudogene TRBV3-2) and TRBJ1-2; 7 bases map to TRBD1. The CDR3 runs to 14 residues. Germline V lookup: CDR1 LGHDT, CDR2 YNNKEL (reference sequence). After removal of 0 bases from V and 5 bases from J, the junction contained 3 bases not matched to a gene. CDR3 in amino acids: CASSQDQGVYGYTF. The CDR3 DNA reads TGTGCCAGCAGCCAAGATCAGGGGGTTTATGGCTACACCTTC.

This clone appeared a single time. The V gene is TRBV27, the J gene TRBJ2-7, with TRBD1 identical over 7 bases. The germline CDR1 and CDR2 sequences are MNHEY and SMNVEV (reference sequence). The trim removed 3 bases at V and 5 bases at J, leaving 7 bases unmatched. The CDR3 has 14 residues. The CDR3 DNA follows: TGTGCCAGCAGTTTTGACAGGGTTTCCCACGAGCAGTACTTC. Translated: CASSFDRVSHEQYF.

Within the sample, this clone is large (0.1 to 1%). The rearrangement links TRBV10-3 to TRBJ2-3; tentative D call: TRBD2 (6 bases). The length of the CDR3 is 15 residues. The germline V gene encodes CDR1 ENHRY and CDR2 SYGVKD. Trimming took off 2 bases at V and 4 bases at J, with 13 bases between the two ends. The CDR3, as DNA: TGTGCCATCAGTGAGGAGGGACTCGTCCCAGATACGCAGTATTTT. This gives the protein CAISEEGLVPDTQYF.

The chain joins TRBV6-5 to TRBJ1-2; TRBD1 agrees at 9 bases. The trim removed 5 bases at V and 7 bases at J, leaving 8 bases unmatched. This CDR3 spans 14 amino acids. Germline lookup yields CDR1 MNHEY and CDR2 SVGAGI. The CDR3: CASSLRDRALGYTF. CDR3 coding DNA: TGTGCCAGCAGTCTTCGGGACAGGGCTCTTGGCTACACCTTC.

This chain links TRBV30 with TRBJ2-3; 8 bases fit TRBD2. This CDR3 spans 15 amino acids. The V and J ends lost 1 base and 1 base, in that order; junction bases with no gene match: 4. The germline CDR1 and CDR2 sequences are GTSNPN and SVGIG (reference sequence). CDR3 in amino acids: CAWSGGGGRTDTQYF. The CDR3 DNA is TGTGCCTGGAGTGGGGGCGGGGGGCGCACAGATACGCAGTATTTT.

V gene TRBV14 combines with J gene TRBJ2-7, with TRBD2 as a possible D gene (5 bases). Per the germline V gene, CDR1 is SGHDN and CDR2 is FVKESK. This CDR3 region has 13 residues. V lost 7 bases, J lost 5 bases, and 15 bases lay in between. The CDR3 reads CASTDTLGNEQYF. In DNA, the CDR3 is TGTGCCAGCACCGACACCCTCGGGAACGAGCAGTACTTC.

This chain connects TRBV27 to TRBJ2-3; maybe TRBD1 (6 bases). V lost 1 base to trimming and J lost 0 bases, with 14 bases between them. Looked up from germline, CDR1 is MNHEY and CDR2 is SMNVEV (reference sequence). The CDR3 sequence is 17 residues long. The CDR3 sequence is CASSLFRTATSTDTQYF. CDR3 DNA sequence: TGTGCCAGCAGTTTATTCCGGACAGCCACTAGCACAGATACGCAGTATTTT.

The chain joins TRBV5-1 to TRBJ2-5; 8 nucleotides line up with TRBD2. With V trimmed by 3 bases and J by 5 bases, 15 bases remained unmatched. Per germline, CDR1 SGHRS and CDR2 YFSETQ. This CDR3 spans 17 amino acids. The CDR3 sequence is CASSSSLPAGGWETQYF. The CDR3, as DNA: TGCGCCAGCAGCTCCTCGCTTCCGGCGGGGGGCTGGGAGACCCAGTACTTC. Combining the CDR3 with reference TRBV5-1 and TRBJ2-5 gives the whole variable domain KAGVTQTPRYLIKTRGQQVTLSCSPISGHRSVSWYQQTPGQGLQFLFEYFSETQRNKGNFPGRFSGRQFSNSRSEMNVSTLELGDSALYLCASSSSLPAGGWETQYFGPGTRLLVL.

V usage is TRBV7-9 and J usage is TRBJ1-4; no firm D call. V lost 1 base to trimming and J lost 8 bases, with 8 bases between them. Germline CDR1 SEHNR, CDR2 FQNEAQ (reference sequence). The CDR3 sequence is 13 residues long. This CDR3 reads CASSLVRVEKLFF. The CDR3 nucleotides are TGTGCCAGCAGCTTAGTAAGAGTGGAAAAACTGTTTTTT.

The chain couples TRBV21-1 to TRBJ1-1; the table's D call of TRBD1 was not tested on the DNA. TRBV21-1 is assigned pseudogene status. CDR3 length equals 17 residues. The CDR3 protein is CASSPRGARRGNTEAFF. In nucleotides, the CDR3 is TGTGCCAGCAGCCCCCGTGGGGCCCGGAGAGGGAACACTGAAGCTTTCTTT.

The sample holds one count of this clone. This rearrangement joins TRBV6-5 to TRBJ1-5, with TRBD1 identical over 8 bases. The V and J ends lost 6 bases and 6 bases, in that order; junction bases with no gene match: 7. From germline, CDR1 is MNHEY and CDR2 SVGAGI. CDR3 length: 14 amino acids. CDR3 bases: TGTGCCAGCAGGGAGACAGGGGAAGGTCAGCCCCAGCATTTT. It is translated as CASRETGEGQPQHF.

This chain joins TRBV3-1 (or the pseudogene TRBV3-2) and TRBJ2-3; TRBD2 matches 8 bases. The junction had 7 bases not matched to a gene; V was cut back by 2 bases and J by 3 bases. This CDR3 region has 16 residues. CDR1 is LGHDT, CDR2 YNNKEL, per germline (reference sequence). CDR3 region: CASSQIRGGLTDTQYF. In DNA, the CDR3 is TGTGCCAGCAGCCAAATACGGGGGGGCCTGACAGATACGCAGTATTTT.

The CDR3 DNA is TGTGCCAGCAGTTATCCCGCAGGGGGTGATGGGGAGACCCAGTACTTC. Its translation: CASSYPAGGDGETQYF. V is TRBV6-5 and J is TRBJ2-5, with TRBD1 matching 7 bases. The CDR3 spans 16 residues. CDR1 and CDR2 (germline): MNHEY, SVGAGI. With 3 bases clipped from V and 5 bases from J, the junction kept 12 bases outside the gene matches.

This clone was counted once. The chain combines TRBV6-5 with TRBJ1-4; D gene uncertain. This CDR3 contains 15 residues. The germline V gene encodes CDR1 MNHEY and CDR2 SVGAGI. Between the trimmed V and J ends, which lost 6 bases and 0 bases, there was a span of 11 bases. The CDR3 DNA is TGTGCCAGCAGGAGAGACGGGGCAACTAATGAAAAACTGTTTTTT. It translates to CASRRDGATNEKLFF.

The rearrangement joins TRBV19 to TRBJ2-1; maybe TRBD2 (6 bases). Germline V gives CDR1 LNHDA, CDR2 SQIVND (reference sequence). V was pared by 5 bases and J by 8 bases, with 16 bases between. This CDR3 has 14 residues. The CDR3 region is CASSPGRSVDEQFF. The CDR3 DNA sequence: TGTGCCAGTAGTCCAGGGAGGTCTGTCGATGAGCAGTTCTTC.